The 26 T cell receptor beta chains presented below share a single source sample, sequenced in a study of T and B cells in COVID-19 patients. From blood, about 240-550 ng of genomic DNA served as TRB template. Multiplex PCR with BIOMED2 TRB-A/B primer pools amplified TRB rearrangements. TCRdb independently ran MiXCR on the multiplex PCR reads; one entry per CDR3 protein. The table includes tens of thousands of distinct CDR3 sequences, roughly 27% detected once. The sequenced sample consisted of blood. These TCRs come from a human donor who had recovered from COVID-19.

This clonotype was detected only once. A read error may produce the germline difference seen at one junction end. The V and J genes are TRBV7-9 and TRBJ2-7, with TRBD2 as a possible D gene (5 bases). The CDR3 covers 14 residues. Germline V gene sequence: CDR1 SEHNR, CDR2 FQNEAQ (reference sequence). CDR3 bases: TGTGCCAGAAGCTTCACGGGAAGGAGCGACGAGCAGTACTTC. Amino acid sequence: CARSFTGRSDEQYF.

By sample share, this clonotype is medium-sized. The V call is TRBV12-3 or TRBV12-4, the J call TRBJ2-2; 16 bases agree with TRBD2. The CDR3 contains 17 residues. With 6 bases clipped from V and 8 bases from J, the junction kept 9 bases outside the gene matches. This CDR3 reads CASSGPPGLAGGGELFF. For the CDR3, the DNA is TGTGCCAGCAGCGGACCACCGGGACTAGCGGGAGGGGGGGAGCTGTTTTTT.

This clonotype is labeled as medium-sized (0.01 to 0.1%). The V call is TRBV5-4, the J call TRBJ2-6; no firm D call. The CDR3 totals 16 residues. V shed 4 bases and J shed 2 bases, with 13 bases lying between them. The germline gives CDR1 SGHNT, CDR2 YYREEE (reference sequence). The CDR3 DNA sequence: TGTGCCAGCAGCGATACTGGAGTCCCTGGGGCCAACGTCCTGACTTTC. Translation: CASSDTGVPGANVLTF.

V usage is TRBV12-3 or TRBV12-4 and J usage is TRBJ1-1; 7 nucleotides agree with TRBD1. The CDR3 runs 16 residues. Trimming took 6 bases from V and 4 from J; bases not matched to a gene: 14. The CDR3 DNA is TGTGCCAGCAGAGCTTCCGGAGGGGGCATCGGCACTGAAGCTTTCTTT. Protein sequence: CASRASGGGIGTEAFF.

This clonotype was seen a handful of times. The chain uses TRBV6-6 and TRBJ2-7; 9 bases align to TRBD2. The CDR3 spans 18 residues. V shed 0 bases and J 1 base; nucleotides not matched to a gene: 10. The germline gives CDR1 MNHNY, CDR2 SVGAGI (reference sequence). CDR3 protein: CASSYSIGSGSWSYEQYF. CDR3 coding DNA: TGTGCCAGCAGTTACTCGATTGGTAGCGGGAGTTGGTCCTACGAGCAGTACTTC.

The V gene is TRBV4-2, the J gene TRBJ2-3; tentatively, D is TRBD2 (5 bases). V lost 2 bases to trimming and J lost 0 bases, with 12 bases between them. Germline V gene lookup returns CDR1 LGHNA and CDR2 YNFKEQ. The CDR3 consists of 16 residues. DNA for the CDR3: TGTGCCAGCAGCCAAAGATCGAGCGGAAGCACAGATACGCAGTATTTT. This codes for CASSQRSSGSTDTQYF.

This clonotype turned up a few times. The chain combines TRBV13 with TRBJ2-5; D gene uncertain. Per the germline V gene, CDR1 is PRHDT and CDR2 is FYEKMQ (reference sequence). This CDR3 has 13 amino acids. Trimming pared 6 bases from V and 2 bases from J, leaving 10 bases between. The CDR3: CASSLDGQETQYF. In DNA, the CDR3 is TGTGCCAGCAGTCTTGACGGACAAGAGACCCAGTACTTC.

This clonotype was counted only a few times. In DNA, the CDR3 is TGTGCCAGCAGCAGGACAGTTAGCAATCAGCCCCAGCATTTT. Translated: CASSRTVSNQPQHF. V gene TRBV5-6 combines with J gene TRBJ1-5; the D gene is possibly TRBD1 (6 bases). The CDR3 loop spans 14 amino acids. Germline CDR1 and CDR2: SGHDT and YYEEEE. Deletions cut 4 bases from V and 0 bases from J, with 8 bases between.

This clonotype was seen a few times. The CDR3: CASSIVGVNYGYTF. CDR3 coding DNA: TGTGCCAGTAGTATAGTAGGAGTTAACTATGGCTACACCTTC. V is TRBV19 and J is TRBJ1-2, with no clear D. Germline lookup yields CDR1 LNHDA and CDR2 SQIVND (reference sequence). Trimming shortened V by 1 base and J by 1 base, and 7 bases separated the two germline ends. The CDR3 loop spans 14 amino acids. Supplemented by reference TRBV19 and TRBJ1-2, the full variable domain reads DGGITQSPKYLFRKEGQNVTLSCEQNLNHDAMYWYRQDPGQGLRLIYYSQIVNDFQKGDIAEGYSVSREKKESFPLTVTSAQKNPTAFYLCASSIVGVNYGYTFGSGTRLTVV.

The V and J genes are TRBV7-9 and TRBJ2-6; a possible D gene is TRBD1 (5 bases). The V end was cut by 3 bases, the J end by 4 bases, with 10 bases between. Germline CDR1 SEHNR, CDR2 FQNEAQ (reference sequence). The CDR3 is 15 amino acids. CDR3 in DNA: TGTGCCAGCAGCTTCCGACAGCCAGGGGCCAACGTCCTGACTTTC. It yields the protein CASSFRQPGANVLTF.

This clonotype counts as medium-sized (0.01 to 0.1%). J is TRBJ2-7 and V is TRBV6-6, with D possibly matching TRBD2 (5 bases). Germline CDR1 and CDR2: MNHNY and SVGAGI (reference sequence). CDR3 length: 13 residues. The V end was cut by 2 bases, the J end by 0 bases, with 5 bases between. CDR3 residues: CASSYTSSYEQYF. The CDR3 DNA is TGTGCCAGCAGTTACACTAGCTCCTACGAGCAGTACTTC.

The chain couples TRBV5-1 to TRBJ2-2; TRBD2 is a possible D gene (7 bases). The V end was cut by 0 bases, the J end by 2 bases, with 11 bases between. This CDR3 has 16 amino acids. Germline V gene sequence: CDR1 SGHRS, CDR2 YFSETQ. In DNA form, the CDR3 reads TGCGCCAGCAGCTTGGGGCGGGGGCCTAACACCGGGGAGCTGTTTTTT. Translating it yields CASSLGRGPNTGELFF.

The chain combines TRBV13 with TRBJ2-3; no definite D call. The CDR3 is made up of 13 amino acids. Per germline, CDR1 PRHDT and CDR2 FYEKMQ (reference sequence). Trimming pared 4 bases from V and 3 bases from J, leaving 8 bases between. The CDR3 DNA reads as TGTGCCAGCAGCTCCACTGTAACAGATACGCAGTATTTT. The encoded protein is CASSSTVTDTQYF.

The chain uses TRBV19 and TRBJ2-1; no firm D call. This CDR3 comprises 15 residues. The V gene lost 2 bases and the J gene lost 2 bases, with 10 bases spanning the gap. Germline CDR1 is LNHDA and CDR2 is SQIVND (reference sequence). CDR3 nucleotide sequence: TGTGCCAGTAGTATACCGGACGGGCCCTACAATGAGCAGTTCTTC. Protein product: CASSIPDGPYNEQFF.

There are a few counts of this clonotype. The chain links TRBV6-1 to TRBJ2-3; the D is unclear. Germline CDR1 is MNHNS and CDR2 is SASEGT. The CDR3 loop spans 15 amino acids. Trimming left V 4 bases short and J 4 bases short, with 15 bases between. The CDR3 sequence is CASSGQYFPPDTQYF. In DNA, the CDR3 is TGTGCCAGCAGTGGGCAGTACTTTCCCCCAGATACGCAGTATTTT.

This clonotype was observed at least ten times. CDR3 bases: TGTGCCAGCAGCTTGGCGGGGTCTGGGGCCAACGTCCTGACTTTC. It yields the protein CASSLAGSGANVLTF. The rearrangement links TRBV5-4 to TRBJ2-6, with a tentative D call TRBD2 (5 bases). V lost 0 bases, J lost 1 base, and 5 bases lay in between. The CDR3 length is 15 residues. Per the germline V gene, CDR1 is SGHNT and CDR2 is YYREEE (reference sequence).

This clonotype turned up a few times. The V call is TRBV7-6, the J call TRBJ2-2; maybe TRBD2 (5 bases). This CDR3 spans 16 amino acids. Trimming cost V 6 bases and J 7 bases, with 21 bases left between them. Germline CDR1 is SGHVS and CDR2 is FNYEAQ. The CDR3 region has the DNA TGTGCCAGCAGTTTGCAAGCGCTAGCAACAAACGGGGAGCTGTTTTTT. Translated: CASSLQALATNGELFF. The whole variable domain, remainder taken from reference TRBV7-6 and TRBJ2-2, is GAGVSQSPRYKVTKRGQDVALRCDPISGHVSLYWYRQALGQGPEFLTYFNYEAQQDKSGLPNDRFSAERPEGSISTLTIQRTEQRDSAMYRCASSLQALATNGELFFGEGSRLTVL.

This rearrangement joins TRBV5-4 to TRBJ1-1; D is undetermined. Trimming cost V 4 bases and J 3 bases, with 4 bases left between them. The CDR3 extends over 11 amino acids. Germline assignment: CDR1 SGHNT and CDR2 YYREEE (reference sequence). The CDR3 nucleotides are TGTGCCAGCAGCGGGGACACTGAAGCTTTCTTT. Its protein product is CASSGDTEAFF. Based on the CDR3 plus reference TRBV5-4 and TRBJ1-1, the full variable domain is ETGVTQSPTHLIKTRGQQVTLRCSSQSGHNTVSWYQQALGQGPQFIFQYYREEENGRGNFPPRFSGLQFPNYSSELNVNALELDDSALYLCASSGDTEAFFGQGTRLTVV.

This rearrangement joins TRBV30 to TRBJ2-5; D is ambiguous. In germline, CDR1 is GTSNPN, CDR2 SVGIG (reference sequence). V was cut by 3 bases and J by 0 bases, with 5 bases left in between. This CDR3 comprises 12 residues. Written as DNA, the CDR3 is TGTGCCTGGAGCACCCACCAAGAGACCCAGTACTTC. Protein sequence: CAWSTHQETQYF. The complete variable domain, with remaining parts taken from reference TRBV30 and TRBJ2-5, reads SQTIHQWPATLVQPVGSPLSLECTVEGTSNPNLYWYRQAAGRGLQLLFYSVGIGQISSEVPQNLSASRPQDRQFILSSKKLLLSDSGFYLCAWSTHQETQYFGPGTRLLVL.

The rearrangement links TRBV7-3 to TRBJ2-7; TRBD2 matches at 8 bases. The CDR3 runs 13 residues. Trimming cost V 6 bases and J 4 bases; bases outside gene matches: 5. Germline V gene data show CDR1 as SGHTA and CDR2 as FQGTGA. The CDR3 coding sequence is TGTGCCAGCAGACCGGGGGGGCGGTACGAGCAGTACTTC. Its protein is CASRPGGRYEQYF.

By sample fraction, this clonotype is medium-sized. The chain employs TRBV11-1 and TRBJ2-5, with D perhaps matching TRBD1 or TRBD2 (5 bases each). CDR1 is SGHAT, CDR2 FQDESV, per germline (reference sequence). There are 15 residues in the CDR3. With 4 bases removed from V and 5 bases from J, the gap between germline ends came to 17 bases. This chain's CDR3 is CASSSPGTRSETQYF. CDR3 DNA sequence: TGTGCCAGCAGCTCACCAGGGACCCGGAGCGAGACCCAGTACTTC.

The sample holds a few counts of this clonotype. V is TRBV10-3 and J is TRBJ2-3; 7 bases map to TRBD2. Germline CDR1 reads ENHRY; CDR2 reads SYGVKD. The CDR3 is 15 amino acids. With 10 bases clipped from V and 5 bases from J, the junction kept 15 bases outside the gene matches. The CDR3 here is CATRGAREVVDTQYF. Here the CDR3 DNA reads TGTGCCACCCGAGGTGCCCGGGAGGTTGTAGATACGCAGTATTTT.

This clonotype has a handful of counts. CDR3 nucleotides: TGTGCCAGCAGCTCCGGACTAGCGGGGGGGGGGGAGACCCAGTACTTC. Its translation: CASSSGLAGGGETQYF. The chain links TRBV5-4 to TRBJ2-5; TRBD2 agrees at 15 bases. Germline lookup yields CDR1 SGHNT and CDR2 YYREEE (reference sequence). This CDR3 is 16 amino acids long. Losses at the gene ends were 3 bases for V and 5 bases for J; bases not matched to a gene: 5.

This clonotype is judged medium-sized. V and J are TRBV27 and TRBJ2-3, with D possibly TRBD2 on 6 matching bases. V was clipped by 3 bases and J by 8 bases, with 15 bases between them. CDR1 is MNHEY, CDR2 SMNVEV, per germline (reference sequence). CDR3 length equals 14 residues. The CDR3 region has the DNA TGTGCCAGCAGTTTGGAGGGAAGATTCGGTACGCAGTATTTT. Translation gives CASSLEGRFGTQYF.

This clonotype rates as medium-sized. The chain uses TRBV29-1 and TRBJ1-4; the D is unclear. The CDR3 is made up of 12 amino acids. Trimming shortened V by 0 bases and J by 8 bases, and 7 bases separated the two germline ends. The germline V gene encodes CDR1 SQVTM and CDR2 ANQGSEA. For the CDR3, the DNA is TGCAGCGTTGAAGATCGGGGAGAAAAACTGTTTTTT. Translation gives CSVEDRGEKLFF.

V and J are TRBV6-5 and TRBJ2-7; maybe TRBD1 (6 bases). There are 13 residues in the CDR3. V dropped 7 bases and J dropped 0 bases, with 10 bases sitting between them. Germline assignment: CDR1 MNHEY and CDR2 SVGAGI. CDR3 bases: TGTGCCAGCAAAAGGGACACCTCCTACGAGCAGTACTTC. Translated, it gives CASKRDTSYEQYF.